What follows are 26 T cell receptor beta chains derived from one specimen sequenced in a study of type 1 and type 2 diabetes patients. PCR was run on genomic DNA. Multiplex PCR with 30 forward and 13 reverse primers amplified the TCR beta CDR3. TCRdb processed the multiplex PCR reads anew with MiXCR; each CDR3 protein has one entry. This sample has 250,000 to 300,000 distinct CDR3 sequences, with over 45% found just once. Sequenced: peripheral blood mononuclear cells (PBMCs). These receptors were obtained from a man between 18 and 29 years old with type 2 diabetes.

The rearrangement uses TRBV5-1 and TRBJ2-2; perhaps TRBD1 as D (6 bases). The ends were cut back, 4 bases at V and 2 bases at J, with 12 bases in the middle. This CDR3 is built from 15 residues. Germline V gene sequence: CDR1 SGHRS, CDR2 YFSETQ. The CDR3 protein is CASSPGQSNTGELFF. CDR3 bases: TGCGCCAGCAGCCCAGGACAGTCCAACACCGGGGAGCTGTTTTTT.

V and J are TRBV6-5 and TRBJ2-3, with 8 bases matching TRBD2. The CDR3 loop spans 16 amino acids. The germline CDR1 and CDR2 sequences are MNHEY and SVGAGI. J was trimmed by 1 base and V by 4 bases; bases with no gene match: 7. The CDR3, as DNA: TGTGCCAGCAGTTTTCTAACCGGGAGGGGCACAGATACGCAGTATTTT. Translated: CASSFLTGRGTDTQYF.

The chain couples TRBV15 to TRBJ2-1; 10 bases fit TRBD2. Losses at the gene ends were 8 bases for V and 5 bases for J; bases not matched to a gene: 9. Germline V gives CDR1 LNHNV, CDR2 YYDKDF (reference sequence). The CDR3 contains 15 residues. The CDR3 protein is CATGFGLAVDNEQFF. In DNA, the CDR3 is TGTGCCACCGGATTCGGACTAGCGGTGGACAATGAGCAGTTCTTC.

V usage is TRBV15 and J usage is TRBJ2-7; D may be TRBD1 (5 bases). Germline loops: CDR1 LNHNV, CDR2 YYDKDF (reference sequence). CDR3 length: 11 amino acids. V was trimmed by 3 bases and J by 6 bases, leaving 6 bases between them. The DNA for the CDR3 is TGTGCCACCAGCAGGGGGCGCGAGCAGTACTTC. Protein product: CATSRGREQYF.

This clonotype appeared a few times. This rearrangement joins TRBV5-1 to TRBJ2-7; 8 positions match TRBD1. The CDR3 contains 16 residues. In germline, CDR1 is SGHRS, CDR2 YFSETQ. J lost 4 bases, V lost 0 bases, and 9 bases had no gene match. The CDR3 sequence: CASSLAGGQGVYEQYF. The CDR3 nucleotides are TGCGCCAGCAGCTTGGCCGGCGGACAGGGAGTTTACGAGCAGTACTTC.

This chain connects TRBV7-2 to TRBJ2-7, with D possibly being TRBD2 (5 bases). The CDR3 loop spans 12 amino acids. Trimming stripped 5 bases from V and 2 bases from J, with 7 bases between. From germline, CDR1 is SGHTA and CDR2 FQGNSA. DNA for the CDR3: TGTGCCAGCAGCCGGGGAACCTACGAGCAGTACTTC. Amino acid sequence: CASSRGTYEQYF.

The V call is TRBV28, the J call TRBJ1-2; D might be TRBD1 (6 bases). With 3 bases removed from V and 8 bases from J, the gap between germline ends came to 13 bases. The CDR3 sequence is 13 residues long. CDR1 and CDR2 (germline): MDHEN, SYDVKM. In nucleotides, the CDR3 is TGTGCCAGCAGTTTGGCAGGGGCTCGAGGCTACACCTTC. It yields the protein CASSLAGARGYTF.

This clonotype was observed a few times. V usage is TRBV7-2 and J usage is TRBJ2-7, with D perhaps assigned TRBD1 or TRBD2 (5 bases each). The J call may be wrong; the DNA end is better matched by TRBJ2-1. CDR1 is SGHTA, CDR2 FQGNSA, per germline. CDR3 length: 12 residues. CDR3 sequence (DNA): TGTGCCAGCAGCTTAGGTAGGGACGAGCAGTTCTTC. The encoded protein is CASSLGRDEQFF.

The chain recombines TRBV4-3 with TRBJ2-2; TRBD1 agrees at 8 bases. Germline loops: CDR1 LGHNA, CDR2 YSLEER. This CDR3 comprises 17 residues. V lost 1 base, J lost 3 bases, and 7 bases stayed unmatched. CDR3: CASSQVVTGDYTGELFF. The CDR3 coding sequence is TGCGCCAGCAGCCAAGTTGTGACAGGGGACTACACCGGGGAGCTGTTTTTT.

Regarding this clonotype: With a much larger clone just one base away, this may be a read error. The V call is TRBV7-2, the J call TRBJ2-7; a weak D match, TRBD1 (5 bases). Germline-derived CDR1 and CDR2 are SGHTA and FQGNSA. The CDR3 runs 15 residues. The V end lost 0 bases, the J end lost 2 bases, and 11 bases lay between the germline ends. The CDR3 reads CASSLAATGTYEQYF. CDR3 nucleotide sequence: TGTGCCAGCAGCTTAGCTGCTACAGGCACCTACGAGCAGTACTTC.

The genes are TRBV27 and TRBJ2-2, with D maybe TRBD2 (6 bases). The CDR3 totals 12 residues. Trimming removed 9 bases from V and 3 bases from J, with 8 bases in between. The germline gives CDR1 MNHEY, CDR2 SMNVEV (reference sequence). The DNA for the CDR3 is TGTGCCAGTTTAGCGGACACCGGGGAGCTGTTTTTT. Amino acids: CASLADTGELFF.

The chain has TRBV19 and TRBJ1-5; weak D call: TRBD1 (5 bases). V dropped 7 bases and J dropped 4 bases, with 14 bases sitting between them. This CDR3 spans 14 amino acids. Per germline, CDR1 LNHDA and CDR2 SQIVND (reference sequence). DNA for the CDR3: TGTGCCAGTAAACGGGCAGGGAGTAATCAGCCCCAGCATTTT. It translates to CASKRAGSNQPQHF.

This chain links TRBV29-1 with TRBJ2-7, with 11 nucleotides matching TRBD1. The V and J ends lost 5 bases and 2 bases, in that order; junction bases with no gene match: 5. The CDR3 extends over 14 amino acids. The germline CDR1 and CDR2 sequences are SQVTM and ANQGSEA. The CDR3 here is CSVLLGQGAYEQYF. CDR3 sequence (DNA): TGCAGCGTTCTGTTGGGACAGGGGGCCTACGAGCAGTACTTC.

This clonotype was picked up one time. This chain connects TRBV7-2 to TRBJ1-2, with no clear D. This CDR3 is 14 amino acids long. Trimming stripped 1 base from V and 1 base from J, with 7 bases between. Germline CDR1 reads SGHTA; CDR2 reads FQGNSA. CDR3: CASSLVGSNYGYTF. The CDR3 DNA follows: TGTGCCAGCAGCTTAGTCGGCAGTAACTATGGCTACACCTTC.

The V gene is TRBV28, the J gene TRBJ1-1; the D gene is possibly TRBD1 (5 bases). The CDR3 runs 15 residues. The V end was cut by 6 bases, the J end by 1 base, with 15 bases between. CDR1 is MDHEN and CDR2 is SYDVKM in the germline V gene. The CDR3 DNA reads TGTGCCAGCAGCGAGGGGAGTGACAGGAACACTGAAGCTTTCTTT. It yields the protein CASSEGSDRNTEAFF.

This clonotype appeared a few times. This chain joins TRBV10-1 and TRBJ2-2; TRBD1 matches 10 bases. Germline trimming cut 4 bases from V and 6 bases from J; bases unmatched to any gene: 2. CDR1 WNHNN and CDR2 SYGVQD come from the germline V gene (reference sequence). The CDR3 length is 14 residues. Here the CDR3 DNA reads TGCGCCAGCAGTGTAGGACAGGGGGCCGGGGAGCTGTTTTTT. Translation: CASSVGQGAGELFF.

The rearrangement links TRBV6-5 to TRBJ1-6; 9 bases map to TRBD1. Germline assignment: CDR1 MNHEY and CDR2 SVGAGI. Unmatched junction bases numbered 10, after V lost 6 bases and J lost 7 bases. The CDR3 runs to 16 residues. The DNA of the CDR3 is TGTGCCAGCAGGGCCGTCGGACAGGGGAAAAATTCACCCCTCCACTTT. Encoded protein: CASRAVGQGKNSPLHF.

The rearrangement joins TRBV28 to TRBJ1-1; no definite D call. The CDR3 loop spans 15 amino acids. V lost 9 bases to trimming and J lost 4 bases, with 21 bases between them. In germline, CDR1 is MDHEN, CDR2 SYDVKM. CDR3 loop: CASRWEGGDGTEAFF. The CDR3 region has the DNA TGTGCCAGTCGCTGGGAAGGAGGCGACGGCACTGAAGCTTTCTTT.

The V call is TRBV5-5, the J call TRBJ2-7, with 7 positions matching TRBD2. Germline V gives CDR1 SGHKS, CDR2 YYEKEE (reference sequence). Germline trimming cut 6 bases from V and 3 bases from J; bases unmatched to any gene: 12. The CDR3 is made up of 15 amino acids. The CDR3 loop reads CASTRELAEHYEQYF. CDR3 bases: TGTGCCAGCACTCGGGAGCTAGCGGAGCACTACGAGCAGTACTTC.

CDR3 nucleotides: TGTGCCAGCAGCCTCCCTACGGGACTCACAGGCGATGAGCAGTACTTC. Its protein product is CASSLPTGLTGDEQYF. The rearrangement links TRBV7-8 to TRBJ2-1; the D gene is possibly TRBD2 (6 bases). The DNA end favors TRBJ2-7, so the J call may be wrong. Germline values: CDR1 SGHVS, CDR2 FQNEAQ. This CDR3 region has 16 residues.

The chain couples TRBV29-1 to TRBJ2-2; D call uncertain. The CDR3 is made up of 12 amino acids. Trimming removed 4 bases from V and 1 base from J, with 4 bases in between. Germline loops: CDR1 SQVTM, CDR2 ANQGSEA. In DNA form, the CDR3 reads TGCAGCGTTGCCAGGAACACCGGGGAGCTGTTTTTT. It encodes CSVARNTGELFF.

This clonotype was recorded a few times. This rearrangement joins TRBV10-2 to TRBJ1-2, with 8 nucleotides matching TRBD1. Germline values: CDR1 WSHSY, CDR2 SAAADI. The CDR3 loop spans 13 amino acids. V shed 7 bases and J 5 bases; nucleotides not matched to a gene: 6. The CDR3 here is CASTGQGSYGYTF. For the CDR3, the DNA is TGCGCCAGCACCGGACAGGGATCGTATGGCTACACCTTC.

For this clonotype: A much larger clone is a single base away; this may be a read error. J is TRBJ1-1 and V is TRBV25-1; D perhaps matches TRBD1 (6 bases). This CDR3 contains 12 residues. V was shortened by 10 bases and J by 1 base, with 10 bases between the two germline ends. From germline, CDR1 is MGHDK and CDR2 SYGVNS. CDR3 bases: TGTGCCAACAGCAGGGGGAACACTGAAGCTTTCTTT. This translates into CANSRGNTEAFF.

This clonotype was seen more than once but under ten times. The CDR3 DNA follows: TGCAGCGTTGGCAGCTACCAAGAGACCCAGTACTTC. Residues: CSVGSYQETQYF. The chain is built from TRBV29-1 and TRBJ2-5; D call uncertain. The V gene's germline CDR1 is SQVTM and CDR2 ANQGSEA. The CDR3 loop spans 12 amino acids. Trimming took off 4 bases at V and 0 bases at J, with 6 bases between the two ends.

The chain carries TRBV6-2 or TRBV6-3 and TRBJ1-1; D is unresolved. Germline CDR1 MNHEY, CDR2 SVGEGT. Trimming stripped 4 bases from V and 0 bases from J, with 6 bases between. This CDR3 is built from 13 residues. Here the CDR3 DNA reads TGTGCCAGCAGTTGGAATTTGAACACTGAAGCTTTCTTT. Translated: CASSWNLNTEAFF.

As for this clonotype: A single base separates this from a much larger clone, so it may be a read error. The chain has TRBV25-1 and TRBJ1-1, with D possibly matching TRBD1 (6 bases). The CDR3 is 13 residues long. Germline values: CDR1 MGHDK, CDR2 SYGVNS. DNA of the CDR3: TGTGCCGGCAGTGGGCTAGGGGGAGCAGAAGCTTTCTTT. Translated, it gives CAGSGLGGAEAFF.